This TCR beta chain was retrieved from a study of identical twins. Points from the study as a whole: Cord blood's abundant beta clonotypes had fewer insertions, unlike memory repertoires.

This CDR3 has 15 residues. CDR1 MNHEY and CDR2 SVGAGI come from the germline V gene. Deletions cut 0 bases from V and 0 bases from J, with 6 bases between. This clonotype was picked up many times. Its antigen is undetermined. TCRdb ran MiXCR on the 5' RACE reads and lists one entry per CDR3 protein. The sample consists of roughly 690,000 distinct CDR3 sequences, 5.5% to 6.5% of them appearing once. J is TRBJ1-3 and V is TRBV6-5; the D is unclear. What was sequenced was naive T cells sorted from blood. The source is a man younger than 35 in good health. The CDR3, as DNA: TGTGCCAGCAGTTACTCCTCAAGCTCTGGAAACACCATATATTTT. This gives the protein CASSYSSSSGNTIYF.